Shown below are 28 T cell receptor beta chains from a single sample sequenced in a study of cytomegalovirus exposure and HLA in healthy donors. 13 Jbeta primers and 60 Vbeta primers were used for the PCR. Assay used: immunoSEQ multiplex PCR; TCRdb lists only in-frame clones, some missing. The table records some 90,000 clones, roughly four fifths of them present only once. Sequences were obtained from PBMCs. These receptor sequences come from a man in his thirties or forties in good health and CMV-seronegative.

This rearrangement joins TRBV10-2 to TRBJ2-7; a weak D match, TRBD2 (6 bases). V was cut by 3 bases and J by 4 bases, with 13 bases left in between. CDR1 is WSHSY, CDR2 SAAADI, per germline. The length of the CDR3 is 14 residues. Here the CDR3 DNA reads TGCGCCAGCAGTGATAGTGGGACTCTGTACGAGCAGTACGTC. This translates into CASSDSGTLYEQYV.

This clone was picked up one time. The junction differs from germline at one of its ends, possibly a read error. The chain has TRBV7-2 and TRBJ2-1; TRBD2 matches 10 bases. This CDR3 has 21 residues. Germline CDR1 and CDR2: SGHTA and FQGNSA. CDR3 loop: CASSLAFLLSGGPQSYNEQFF. In DNA form, the CDR3 reads TGTGCCAGCAGTTTAGCGTTCCTGCTTAGCGGGGGGCCCCAATCCTACAATGAGCAGTTCTTC.

The V and J genes are TRBV7-2 and TRBJ1-2; D gene unclear. The germline CDR1 and CDR2 sequences are SGHTA and FQGNSA. Trimming shortened V by 2 bases and J by 2 bases, and 12 bases separated the two germline ends. This CDR3 is built from 15 residues. For the CDR3, the DNA is TGTGCCAGCAGCTTAAGATTCAGGAACAACTATGGCTACACCTTC. Translation: CASSLRFRNNYGYTF.

The chain employs TRBV6-1 and TRBJ1-4, with D possibly matching TRBD1 (5 bases). Per germline, CDR1 MNHNS and CDR2 SASEGT. The CDR3 runs 14 residues. Trimming shortened V by 8 bases and J by 1 base, and 11 bases separated the two germline ends. This chain's CDR3 is CASLQGGTNEKLFF. CDR3 nucleotides: TGTGCCAGCCTGCAGGGAGGAACTAATGAAAAACTGTTTTTT.

This clone was recorded once. The V gene is TRBV21-1, the J gene TRBJ1-1; TRBD1 is the table's D call, not checked against the DNA. TRBV21-1 is reported as a pseudogene. The CDR3 is 17 amino acids. The CDR3 DNA follows: TGTGCCAGCAGGAATTATGGGGATGGGGGCAGGAACACTGAAGCTTTCTTT. This gives the protein CASRNYGDGGRNTEAFF.

V and J are TRBV7-2 and TRBJ1-5; the D is unclear. Germline values: CDR1 SGHTA, CDR2 FQGNSA. Trimming removed 1 base at V and 9 bases at J, with 10 bases between. This CDR3 region has 13 residues. The CDR3 DNA reads as TGTGCCAGCAGCTTAGAAGGCAGGATGCCCCAGCATTTT. Amino acid sequence: CASSLEGRMPQHF.

This chain connects TRBV7-2 to TRBJ2-3; 10 nucleotides align to TRBD1. The CDR3 totals 17 residues. The ends lost 5 bases at V and 2 bases at J; junction bases unmatched: 10. Germline assignment: CDR1 SGHTA and CDR2 FQGNSA. CDR3 in amino acids: CASSHPGQGGITDTQYF. The DNA of the CDR3 is TGTGCCAGCAGCCACCCAGGACAGGGGGGAATCACAGATACGCAGTATTTT.

This chain joins TRBV25-1 and TRBJ2-7; 7 nucleotides line up with TRBD1. V was pared by 4 bases and J by 0 bases, with 12 bases of the junction left unmatched. Germline CDR1 is MGHDK and CDR2 is SYGVNS. This CDR3 contains 17 residues. The CDR3 protein is CASSASTGTASSYEQYV. Here the CDR3 DNA reads TGTGCCAGCAGTGCCTCAACCGGGACAGCGAGCTCCTACGAGCAGTACGTC.

V is TRBV4-2 and J is TRBJ2-1; 7 bases line up with TRBD2. V dropped 4 bases and J dropped 6; count of bases not matched to a gene: 0. The germline CDR1 and CDR2 sequences are LGHNA and YNFKEQ. This CDR3 has 12 amino acids. Here the CDR3 DNA reads TGTGCCAGCAGCCCGGGAGGCAATGAGCAGTTCTTC. Translated, it gives CASSPGGNEQFF.

The chain couples TRBV5-8 to TRBJ1-2, with 7 positions matching TRBD1. Losses at the gene ends were 5 bases for V and 2 bases for J; bases not matched to a gene: 6. CDR3 length: 14 amino acids. In germline, CDR1 is SGHTS, CDR2 YDEGEE. CDR3 coding DNA: TGTGCCAGCAGAGTTCCGACAGGGAACTATGGCTACACCTTC. It is translated as CASRVPTGNYGYTF.

The chain has TRBV10-1 and TRBJ2-3; TRBD2 matches at 10 bases. CDR1 is WNHNN and CDR2 is SYGVQD in the germline V gene (reference sequence). J lost 2 bases, V lost 0 bases, and 2 bases had no gene match. The CDR3 consists of 16 residues. CDR3 nucleotide sequence: TGCGCCAGCAGTGAGTCGCTAGCGGGAGTCACAGATACGCAGTATTTT. The encoded protein is CASSESLAGVTDTQYF.

V is TRBV9 and J is TRBJ1-1; no reliable D call. V lost 2 bases, J lost 1 base, and 9 bases lay in between. This CDR3 is built from 14 residues. CDR1 SGDLS and CDR2 YYNGEE come from the germline V gene. CDR3: CASSVGRSNTEAFF. CDR3 sequence (DNA): TGTGCCAGCAGCGTTGGCAGATCGAACACTGAAGCTTTCTTT.

The chain couples TRBV15 to TRBJ1-5, with D possibly matching TRBD1 (6 bases). Germline CDR1 reads LNHNV; CDR2 reads YYDKDF (reference sequence). Trimming stripped 0 bases from V and 9 bases from J, with 18 bases between. The CDR3 extends over 16 amino acids. The CDR3 protein is CATSRDRGGLGGPQHF. DNA of the CDR3: TGTGCCACCAGCAGAGATCGGGGGGGCCTCGGGGGGCCCCAGCATTTT.

This chain uses TRBV14 with TRBJ1-1; perhaps TRBD1 as D (6 bases). Trimming shortened V by 2 bases and J by 5 bases, and 15 bases separated the two germline ends. The length of the CDR3 is 15 residues. Per germline, CDR1 SGHDN and CDR2 FVKESK. The CDR3 sequence: CASSQITGSETEAFF. Here the CDR3 DNA reads TGTGCCAGCAGCCAAATCACAGGGTCGGAAACTGAAGCTTTCTTT.

This clone showed up just a few times. The chain uses TRBV2 and TRBJ2-7; D is undetermined. The CDR3 length is 12 residues. The V and J ends lost 5 bases and 7 bases respectively, with 12 bases between them. CDR1 and CDR2 from the germline V gene are SNHLY and FYNNEI. The chain's CDR3 is CASSFGGWEQYV. The CDR3 region has the DNA TGTGCCAGCAGTTTCGGTGGTTGGGAGCAGTACGTC.

This rearrangement joins TRBV21-1 to TRBJ1-5; the DNA was not used to check the table's D call, TRBD1. TRBV21-1 is reported as a pseudogene. CDR3 size: 14 residues. The CDR3 is CASSPGQGDQPQHF. Written as DNA, the CDR3 is TGTGCCAGCAGCCCAGGACAGGGAGATCAGCCCCAGCATTTT.

The V call is TRBV29-1, the J call TRBJ2-3, with 11 bases matching TRBD2. There are 17 residues in the CDR3. CDR1 is SQVTM and CDR2 is ANQGSEA in the germline V gene. With 1 base clipped from V and 0 bases from J, the junction kept 6 bases outside the gene matches. In nucleotides, the CDR3 is TGCAGCGTTGAAGCCCCCAGGACTAGCGGGAGCACAGATACGCAGTATTTT. Translating gives CSVEAPRTSGSTDTQYF.

This chain joins TRBV7-6 and TRBJ1-2, with D possibly being TRBD1 (6 bases). This CDR3 comprises 15 residues. Trimming left V 4 bases short and J 8 bases short, with 20 bases between. Germline assignment: CDR1 SGHVS and CDR2 FNYEAQ. The CDR3 region has the DNA TGTGCCAGCAGCTCTGCGGGGGGCTCTATGTTCGGCTACACCTTC. It is translated as CASSSAGGSMFGYTF.

V is TRBV11-3 and J is TRBJ1-3; D gene unclear. Germline lookup yields CDR1 SGHNT and CDR2 YENEEA. V was shortened by 6 bases and J by 0 bases, with 6 bases between the two germline ends. The CDR3 totals 13 residues. CDR3 bases: TGTGCCAGCAGTTCACACTCTGGAAACACCATATATTTT. Protein product: CASSSHSGNTIYF.

This clone has only a few counts. CDR3 region: CASSRGTPNTEAFF. CDR3 bases: TGTGCCTCGAGCAGGGGGACACCGAACACTGAAGCTTTCTTT. The chain joins TRBV28 to TRBJ1-1, with 7 bases lining up with TRBD1. The trim removed 11 bases at V and 1 base at J, leaving 10 bases unmatched. Germline V CDR1 and CDR2: MDHEN, SYDVKM. The CDR3 sequence is 14 residues long.

The chain recombines TRBV4-3 with TRBJ1-2; 8 nucleotides align to TRBD1. With V trimmed by 1 base and J by 7 bases, 8 bases remained unmatched. Germline CDR1 is LGHNA and CDR2 is YSLEER. The CDR3 loop spans 15 amino acids. The CDR3 DNA reads as TGCGCCAGCAGCCAAGGGCAGGGGGCAAGTGGTGGCTACACCTTC. Translating gives CASSQGQGASGGYTF.

The chain employs TRBV5-6 and TRBJ1-5; maybe TRBD1 (5 bases). Germline CDR1 and CDR2: SGHDT and YYEEEE. V lost 0 bases to trimming and J lost 4 bases, with 11 bases between them. The CDR3 totals 15 residues. CDR3 region: CASSLAAGWNQPQHF. For the CDR3, the DNA is TGTGCCAGCAGCTTGGCAGCAGGGTGGAATCAGCCCCAGCATTTT.

The chain is built from TRBV7-9 and TRBJ2-3; TRBD1 agrees at 8 bases. This CDR3 has 16 amino acids. J gave up 1 base and V 2 bases, and 5 bases lay outside the gene matches. The germline V gene has CDR1 SEHNR and CDR2 FQNEAQ (reference sequence). In nucleotides, the CDR3 is TGTGCCAGCAGCTTAACAGGGGGGTATGGCACAGATACGCAGTATTTT. Encoded protein: CASSLTGGYGTDTQYF.

The CDR3 coding sequence is TGTGCCAGCAGCTCGATTCCAGGGTTAGAGGGCTACACCTTC. This codes for CASSSIPGLEGYTF. The chain carries TRBV7-8 and TRBJ1-2; D may be TRBD1 (5 bases). Trimming removed 4 bases at V and 8 bases at J, with 17 bases between. Looked up from germline, CDR1 is SGHVS and CDR2 is FQNEAQ. The CDR3 spans 14 residues.

This chain connects TRBV9 to TRBJ1-1; tentative D call: TRBD1 (6 bases). Germline assignment: CDR1 SGDLS and CDR2 YYNGEE. This CDR3 spans 14 amino acids. V was clipped by 3 bases and J by 10 bases, with 19 bases between them. The CDR3: CASSERGGDQPAFF. In DNA form, the CDR3 reads TGTGCCAGCAGCGAGAGGGGGGGAGACCAGCCAGCTTTCTTT. The variable domain in full, completed from reference TRBV9 and TRBJ1-1, reads DSGVTQTPKHLITATGQRVTLRCSPRSGDLSVYWYQQSLDQGLQFLIQYYNGEERAKGNILERFSAQQFPDLHSELNLSSLELGDSALYFCASSERGGDQPAFFGQGTRLTVV.

This chain connects TRBV7-9 to TRBJ1-1; the D is unclear. V was clipped by 3 bases and J by 2 bases, with 10 bases between them. The CDR3 is 14 residues long. From germline, CDR1 is SEHNR and CDR2 FQNEAQ (reference sequence). CDR3 nucleotide sequence: TGTGCCAGCAGCTTGCAAGGGAGCAACACTGAAGCTTTCTTT. Encoded protein: CASSLQGSNTEAFF.

V gene TRBV5-4 combines with J gene TRBJ2-5; TRBD1 matches at 11 bases. The CDR3 totals 15 residues. Germline V CDR1 and CDR2: SGHNT, YYREEE (reference sequence). V lost 4 bases, J lost 5 bases, and 7 bases stayed unmatched. The CDR3 coding sequence is TGTGCCAGCAGCACTTCGGACAGGGGGCTCGAGACCCAGTACTTC. Protein sequence: CASSTSDRGLETQYF.

The chain joins TRBV6-5 to TRBJ1-2; 11 positions match TRBD1. The V gene end was trimmed by 6 bases and the J gene end by 4 bases; junction bases not matched to a gene: 7. The CDR3 is made up of 15 amino acids. CDR1 is MNHEY and CDR2 is SVGAGI in the germline V gene. The CDR3 reads CASRVDRGPTYGYTF. CDR3 DNA sequence: TGTGCCAGCAGGGTGGACAGGGGGCCTACCTATGGCTACACCTTC.